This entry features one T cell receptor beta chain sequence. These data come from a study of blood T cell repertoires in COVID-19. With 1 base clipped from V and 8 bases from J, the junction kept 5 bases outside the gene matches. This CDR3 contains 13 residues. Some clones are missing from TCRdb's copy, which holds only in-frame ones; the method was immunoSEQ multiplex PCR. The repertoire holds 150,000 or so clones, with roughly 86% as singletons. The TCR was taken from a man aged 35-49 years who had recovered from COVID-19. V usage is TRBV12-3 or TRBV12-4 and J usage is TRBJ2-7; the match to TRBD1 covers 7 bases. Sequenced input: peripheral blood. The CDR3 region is CASSLDRQGKQYF. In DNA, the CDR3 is TGTGCCAGCAGTTTAGACAGACAGGGAAAGCAGTACTTC.